The 17 T cell receptor beta chains given below trace back to one sample, sequenced in a study of T cell responses to AZD1222 COVID-19 vaccine (dated by TCRdb to the early 2020s). The receptor library was made with the immunoSEQ multiplex PCR assay. Imported from immuneACCESS, the table was reduced by TCRdb to in-frame sequences with V and J called. These copies leave out some clones; in studies compared against another copy, an unresolved V gene accounts for under half, and the cause of the remainder is not known. For this sample there are 45,000 to 65,000 clones; roughly 86% appear just once. The ten biggest clones cover about 2.5% of the sample. The meaning of the sample's time point label: about 28 days (+/-7) after the second vaccine dose. The sequencing used peripheral blood, collected 28 days after the second AZD1222 dose. Receptors originate from an adult who received the AZD1222 COVID-19 vaccine.

Worth noting for this clone: Germline and junction disagree at one end, which may indicate a read error. This chain joins TRBV6-1 and TRBJ2-2, with D possibly called TRBD1 or TRBD2 (5 bases each). The CDR3 loop spans 15 amino acids. Germline CDR1 reads MNHNS; CDR2 reads SASEGT. The DNA of the CDR3 is TGTGCCAGCAGTGAGTACGCGACCGGGACCGTGGAGCTGTTTTTT. Its protein is CASSEYATGTVELFF.

With respect to this clone: The sample carries other DNA sequences with the same CDR3. V usage is TRBV28 and J usage is TRBJ1-1; no clear D gene. The CDR3 has 14 residues. Germline V lookup: CDR1 MDHEN, CDR2 SYDVKM. The ends were cut back, 6 bases at V and 4 bases at J, with 15 bases in the middle. The CDR3 DNA follows: TGTGCCAGCAGCCTCAGACGGTCGGGCACTGAAGCTTTCTTT. Its protein product is CASSLRRSGTEAFF.

The CDR3 here is CAWTRTRTGGARNTEAFF. For the CDR3, the DNA is TGTGCCTGGACCAGGACGAGGACAGGGGGCGCGCGGAACACTGAAGCTTTCTTT. V gene TRBV30 combines with J gene TRBJ1-1; 11 nucleotides match TRBD1. This CDR3 has 18 amino acids. With 4 bases clipped from V and 1 base from J, the junction kept 14 bases outside the gene matches. CDR1 and CDR2 from the germline V gene are GTSNPN and SVGIG (reference sequence).

The genes are TRBV7-9 and TRBJ1-3, with D hard to call. Deletions cut 5 bases from V and 4 bases from J, with 9 bases between. Germline V gene data show CDR1 as SEHNR and CDR2 as FQNEAQ (reference sequence). The CDR3 covers 13 residues. The CDR3 DNA is TGTGCCAGCAGCCTCGGACCCGGAAACACCATATATTTT. It codes for CASSLGPGNTIYF.

The rearrangement joins TRBV21-1 to TRBJ2-3; the table's D call, TRBD1, has no DNA check behind it. TRBV21-1 counts as a pseudogene. This CDR3 is built from 17 residues. This chain's CDR3 is CASSKGETGLSTDTQYF. CDR3 bases: TGTGCCAGCAGCAAAGGGGAGACAGGTCTCAGCACAGATACGCAGTATTTT.

The rearrangement uses TRBV28 and TRBJ1-5, with TRBD1 matching 10 bases. From germline, CDR1 is MDHEN and CDR2 SYDVKM. Trimming took 6 bases from V and 6 from J; bases not matched to a gene: 5. The CDR3 is 14 amino acids. The CDR3 here is CASSRQGAGQPQHF. CDR3 DNA: TGTGCCAGCAGCCGACAGGGGGCGGGTCAGCCCCAGCATTTT.

J is TRBJ1-5 and V is TRBV7-9; TRBD1 is a possible D gene (6 bases). Between the trimmed V and J ends, which lost 4 bases and 0 bases, there was a span of 7 bases. Germline V lookup: CDR1 SEHNR, CDR2 FQNEAQ (reference sequence). The CDR3 covers 14 residues. The CDR3 here is CASSSDSSNQPQHF. CDR3 coding DNA: TGTGCCAGCAGCTCGGACAGTAGCAATCAGCCCCAGCATTTT.

The genes are TRBV10-1 and TRBJ2-2; TRBD1 matches 9 bases. V was pared by 3 bases and J by 4 bases, with 3 bases of the junction left unmatched. The CDR3 runs 15 residues. From germline, CDR1 is WNHNN and CDR2 SYGVQD (reference sequence). The CDR3: CASSDSGQGTGELFF. The CDR3 bases are TGCGCCAGCAGTGATTCGGGACAGGGCACCGGGGAGCTGTTTTTT.

The chain links TRBV7-9 to TRBJ2-5; 11 bases fit TRBD1. The CDR3 spans 15 residues. Germline V gene sequence: CDR1 SEHNR, CDR2 FQNEAQ (reference sequence). The V gene end was trimmed by 1 base and the J gene end by 4 bases; junction bases not matched to a gene: 2. The CDR3 coding sequence is TGTGCCAGCAGCTTAGGGGGGACAGGGGGAGAGACCCAGTACTTC. The encoded protein is CASSLGGTGGETQYF.

This chain joins TRBV7-2 and TRBJ1-3; a possible D gene is TRBD1 (5 bases). Germline assignment: CDR1 SGHTA and CDR2 FQGNSA. The V end was cut by 1 base, the J end by 7 bases, with 11 bases between. The CDR3 spans 14 residues. The CDR3 DNA is TGTGCCAGCAGCTTAGGAGGGGTCCGGAACACCATATATTTT. It translates to CASSLGGVRNTIYF. Full variable domain (remainder filled in from reference TRBV7-2 and TRBJ1-3): GAGVSQSPSNKVTEKGKDVELRCDPISGHTALYWYRQSLGQGLEFLIYFQGNSAPDKSGLPSDRFSAERTGGSVSTLTIQRTQQEDSAVYLCASSLGGVRNTIYFGEGSWLTVV.

Note on this clone: The same CDR3 also results from other DNA sequences found in this sample. The chain is built from TRBV2 and TRBJ2-7; no clear D. The CDR3 is made up of 11 amino acids. Germline V lookup: CDR1 SNHLY, CDR2 FYNNEI. Trimming shortened V by 4 bases and J by 4 bases, and 5 bases separated the two germline ends. The CDR3 DNA reads as TGTGCCAGCAGTGTCAGGTACGAGCAGTACTTC. It codes for CASSVRYEQYF.

The rearrangement uses TRBV14 and TRBJ2-1, with D uncertain. CDR1 and CDR2 (germline): SGHDN, FVKESK. CDR3 length: 13 residues. The V gene lost 1 base and the J gene lost 12 bases, with 13 bases spanning the gap. CDR3 coding DNA: TGTGCCAGCAGCCAAGGCTTGAGTCTTGCGCAGTTCTTC. This codes for CASSQGLSLAQFF.

The CDR3 nucleotides read TGTGCCAGCAGCTTATGGCAGGGAGGTCAGCCCCAGCATTTT. It yields the protein CASSLWQGGQPQHF. The chain is built from TRBV7-2 and TRBJ1-5, with a possible D match to TRBD1 (5 bases). The germline V and J ends were trimmed by 2 bases and 6 bases, with 11 bases remaining between them. Germline CDR1 SGHTA, CDR2 FQGNSA. This CDR3 comprises 14 residues.

The chain joins TRBV9 to TRBJ2-1; tentative D call: TRBD2 (5 bases). Germline CDR1 SGDLS, CDR2 YYNGEE. Trimming took 3 bases from V and 0 from J, leaving 7 bases between them. The CDR3 loop spans 14 amino acids. The chain's CDR3 is CASSGAGSYNEQFF. The CDR3 bases are TGTGCCAGCAGCGGGGCGGGCTCCTACAATGAGCAGTTCTTC.

This clone appeared once. The chain combines TRBV7-9 with TRBJ1-2; 7 bases agree with TRBD1. The ends lost 5 bases at V and 8 bases at J; junction bases unmatched: 8. Germline V gives CDR1 SEHNR, CDR2 FQNEAQ (reference sequence). CDR3 size: 13 residues. In DNA form, the CDR3 reads TGTGCCAGCAGCAACGACAGGGTGGGCGGCTACACCTTC. This translates into CASSNDRVGGYTF.

V usage is TRBV7-9 and J usage is TRBJ1-2, with 8 positions matching TRBD1. V lost 1 base to trimming and J lost 4 bases; unmatched junction nucleotides: 17. Germline-derived CDR1 and CDR2 are SEHNR and FQNEAQ (reference sequence). CDR3 length equals 19 residues. The CDR3 bases are TGTGCCAGCAGCTTAGTAGGAGGGCCGACAGGGGCGCCCTTCTATGGCTACACCTTC. Protein: CASSLVGGPTGAPFYGYTF.

This chain joins TRBV9 and TRBJ2-1, with D tentatively TRBD2 (5 bases). The CDR3 has 15 residues. Germline values: CDR1 SGDLS, CDR2 YYNGEE. Trimming cost V 2 bases and J 3 bases, with 12 bases left between them. This CDR3 is CASSVSGSGYNEQFF. CDR3 nucleotides: TGTGCCAGCAGCGTGTCGGGGAGCGGCTACAATGAGCAGTTCTTC.